These 23 T cell receptor beta chains share one sample of origin, sequenced in a study of cytomegalovirus exposure and HLA in healthy donors. This PCR relied on a set of 60 Vbeta primers and 13 Jbeta primers. TCRdb's copy holds only in-frame clones and misses some; the assay was immunoSEQ multiplex PCR. Here the sample spans approximately 210,000 clones, around 83% being singletons. Sample: PBMCs. Source of these receptors: a woman between 35 and 50 years old in good health and CMV-seronegative.

There are a few counts of this clone. One end of the junction varies from germline; a read error may be responsible. The gene calls are TRBV7-9 and TRBJ1-5, with 9 bases lining up with TRBD1. CDR3 size: 15 residues. Germline V gene sequence: CDR1 SEHNR, CDR2 FQNEAQ (reference sequence). CDR3 sequence reads: CSSSPQGQGNQPQHF. In DNA, the CDR3 is TGTTCCAGCAGCCCCCAGGGACAGGGAAATCAGCCCCAGCATTTT. The full variable domain, in which reference TRBV7-9 and TRBJ1-5 provide the parts outside the CDR3, is DTGVSQNPRHKITKRGQNVTFRCDPISEHNRLYWYRQTLGQGPEFLTYFQNEAQLEKSRLLSDRFSAERPKGSFSTLEIQRTEQGDSAMYLCSSSPQGQGNQPQHFGDGTRLSIL.

The rearrangement uses TRBV6-6 and TRBJ2-1; D may be TRBD2 (5 bases). Germline values: CDR1 MNHNY, CDR2 SVGAGI (reference sequence). This CDR3 contains 16 residues. Trimming removed 8 bases from V and 0 bases from J, with 17 bases in between. CDR3 amino acids: CASAPAGSPSYNEQFF. DNA of the CDR3: TGTGCCAGCGCTCCGGCGGGCAGCCCCTCCTACAATGAGCAGTTCTTC.

DNA for the CDR3: TGTGCCAGCAGCTTACCGACCCGGGGTCAAGTTTCTTACGAGCAGTACTTC. The encoded protein is CASSLPTRGQVSYEQYF. The rearrangement links TRBV7-8 to TRBJ2-5; D perhaps matches TRBD2 (5 bases). Near its end, the DNA agrees better with TRBJ2-7, so the J call may be wrong. Germline V CDR1 and CDR2: SGHVS, FQNEAQ. The CDR3 contains 17 residues.

In its sample, this clone was seen once. DNA for the CDR3: TGCGCCAGCAGCCAAGCGGGGAGCTCCTACAATGAGCAGTTCTTC. This gives the protein CASSQAGSSYNEQFF. The genes are TRBV4-1 and TRBJ2-1; the D gene is possibly TRBD2 (5 bases). The germline gives CDR1 MGHRA, CDR2 YSYEKL. Trimming removed 1 base at V and 0 bases at J, with 7 bases between. The CDR3 loop spans 15 amino acids.

J is TRBJ1-2 and V is TRBV29-1, with D unclear. The V end lost 2 bases, the J end lost 2 bases, and 9 bases lay between the germline ends. This CDR3 has 13 residues. CDR1 and CDR2 (germline): SQVTM, ANQGSEA. The CDR3 region is CSVETPENYGYTF. CDR3 DNA sequence: TGCAGCGTTGAAACCCCAGAAAACTATGGCTACACCTTC.

The chain links TRBV11-2 to TRBJ1-2; D uncertain. The CDR3 spans 17 residues. The V end lost 4 bases, the J end lost 5 bases, and 23 bases lay between the germline ends. Germline lookup yields CDR1 SGHAT and CDR2 FQNNGV. For the CDR3, the DNA is TGTGCCAGCAGCTCCTCCACGGGTTTTAGCAGCGAGTATGGCTACACCTTC. As protein: CASSSSTGFSSEYGYTF.

The J gene is TRBJ2-1, the V gene TRBV29-1; 9 bases map to TRBD2. Germline V gene sequence: CDR1 SQVTM, CDR2 ANQGSEA. V gave up 3 bases and J gave up 0 bases; unmatched junction bases: 12. The CDR3 covers 18 residues. The CDR3 reads CSVEGLAGVVTSYNEQFF. The CDR3 DNA sequence: TGCAGCGTTGAGGGGTTAGCGGGAGTGGTAACCTCCTACAATGAGCAGTTCTTC.

This clone was observed a few times. The chain joins TRBV27 to TRBJ2-7; D uncertain. Per germline, CDR1 MNHEY and CDR2 SMNVEV (reference sequence). V was shortened by 6 bases and J by 0 bases, with 12 bases between the two germline ends. The CDR3 runs 14 residues. CDR3 loop: CASSPRSASYEQYF. Written as DNA, the CDR3 is TGTGCCAGCAGCCCCAGGTCCGCCTCCTACGAGCAGTACTTC.

The chain links TRBV20-1 to TRBJ2-1; no firm D call. This CDR3 is built from 11 residues. Trimming removed 1 base at V and 9 bases at J, with 7 bases between. CDR1 is DFQATT, CDR2 SNEGSKA, per germline (reference sequence). For the CDR3, the DNA is TGCAGTGCTAGAGGAGATTCTGAGCAGTTCTTC. It translates to CSARGDSEQFF.

This chain links TRBV7-6 with TRBJ1-1; 7 bases are shared with TRBD1. Germline V gene lookup returns CDR1 SGHVS and CDR2 FNYEAQ. Trimming removed 3 bases from V and 6 bases from J; junction bases left unmatched: 10. The CDR3 spans 15 residues. CDR3 region: CASSLGDRDRPEAFF. The CDR3, as DNA: TGTGCCAGCAGCTTGGGCGACAGGGATCGGCCTGAAGCTTTCTTT.

The V call is TRBV2, the J call TRBJ1-1, with D perhaps TRBD1 (6 bases). CDR3 size: 15 residues. V lost 6 bases and J 0 bases, leaving 14 bases between the germline ends. Germline values: CDR1 SNHLY, CDR2 FYNNEI. As DNA, the CDR3 is TGTGCCAGCAGCCCAAGGGACATTTTGAACACTGAAGCTTTCTTT. This sequence encodes CASSPRDILNTEAFF.

The chain couples TRBV5-4 to TRBJ1-2; D perhaps matches TRBD1 (5 bases). There are 12 residues in the CDR3. The V gene lost 1 base and the J gene lost 6 bases, with 7 bases spanning the gap. Germline lookup yields CDR1 SGHNT and CDR2 YYREEE (reference sequence). The CDR3 loop reads CASSLKQDGYTF. The CDR3 DNA sequence: TGTGCCAGCAGCTTGAAACAGGATGGCTACACCTTC.

This chain joins TRBV15 and TRBJ2-1; D gene ambiguous. Trimming left V 8 bases short and J 5 bases short, with 16 bases between. This CDR3 contains 14 residues. The germline V gene encodes CDR1 LNHNV and CDR2 YYDKDF (reference sequence). The CDR3 loop is CATSPFNSDNEQFF. CDR3 coding DNA: TGTGCCACCTCTCCGTTTAATTCTGACAATGAGCAGTTCTTC. Drawing the rest from reference TRBV15 and TRBJ2-1, the complete variable domain is DAMVIQNPRYQVTQFGKPVTLSCSQTLNHNVMYWYQQKSSQAPKLLFHYYDKDFNNEADTPDNFQSRRPNTSFCFLDIRSPGLGDTAMYLCATSPFNSDNEQFFGPGTRLTVL.

On this clone: At the DNA level, this CDR3 is encoded by other sequences in the same sample as well. The chain links TRBV19 to TRBJ2-5, with TRBD1 matching 10 bases. The J call is doubtful: the DNA matches TRBJ2-7 better. In germline, CDR1 is LNHDA, CDR2 SQIVND (reference sequence). The CDR3 spans 14 residues. CDR3 amino acids: CASSGQGGTYEQYF. DNA for the CDR3: TGTGCCAGCTCCGGACAGGGGGGTACCTACGAGCAGTACTTC.

This clone was seen a few times. The chain couples TRBV2 to TRBJ2-1; 12 nucleotides line up with TRBD2. The CDR3 is 16 amino acids. The J segment lost 7 bases and the V segment lost 6 bases, leaving 10 bases of the junction unmatched. The germline gives CDR1 SNHLY, CDR2 FYNNEI. The CDR3 region has the DNA TGTGCCAGCAGAGAATTAGGACTAGCGGGAAGGAATGAGCAGTTCTTC. Encoded protein: CASRELGLAGRNEQFF.

J is TRBJ2-1 and V is TRBV10-3; a possible D gene is TRBD1 (5 bases). Per germline, CDR1 ENHRY and CDR2 SYGVKD. The CDR3 is 13 amino acids. The V and J ends lost 6 bases and 5 bases respectively, with 11 bases between them. This CDR3 is CAIRSRVDNEQFF. For the CDR3, the DNA is TGTGCCATCAGGTCCAGGGTGGACAATGAGCAGTTCTTC.

The chain has TRBV30 and TRBJ1-3; D ambiguous. CDR1 GTSNPN and CDR2 SVGIG come from the germline V gene (reference sequence). This CDR3 is 12 amino acids long. V gave up 4 bases and J gave up 0 bases, with 4 bases separating them. Written as DNA, the CDR3 is TGTGCCTGGACAAACTCTGGAAACACCATATATTTT. Its protein is CAWTNSGNTIYF.

The V and J genes are TRBV6-6 and TRBJ2-5, with 10 bases that match TRBD2. Germline V lookup: CDR1 MNHNY, CDR2 SVGAGI (reference sequence). The CDR3 totals 15 residues. V lost 6 bases and J lost 6; bases outside the gene matches: 10. The CDR3 sequence is CASRISGGVEKTQYF. The DNA for the CDR3 is TGTGCCAGCAGAATCAGCGGGGGGGTCGAGAAGACCCAGTACTTC.

Here the CDR3 DNA reads TGTGCCAGCAGTGGACAGGGATCGAACATTCAGTACTTC. Its protein is CASSGQGSNIQYF. The chain combines TRBV25-1 with TRBJ2-4; 7 bases line up with TRBD1. CDR3 length: 13 residues. The V segment lost 4 bases and the J segment 7 bases; nucleotides outside the gene matches: 4. The germline CDR1 and CDR2 sequences are MGHDK and SYGVNS.

This clone came up a few times. The rearrangement links TRBV7-2 to TRBJ2-7; 13 bases match TRBD2. The J segment lost 9 bases and the V segment lost 5 bases, leaving 7 bases of the junction unmatched. This CDR3 has 14 amino acids. CDR1 SGHTA and CDR2 FQGNSA come from the germline V gene. The CDR3 reads CASSDGTSGTRQYF. In DNA form, the CDR3 reads TGTGCCAGCAGCGACGGGACTAGCGGGACACGGCAGTACTTC. The full variable domain, its missing parts supplied by reference TRBV7-2 and TRBJ2-7, is GAGVSQSPSNKVTEKGKDVELRCDPISGHTALYWYRQSLGQGLEFLIYFQGNSAPDKSGLPSDRFSAERTGGSVSTLTIQRTQQEDSAVYLCASSDGTSGTRQYFGPGTRLTVT.

V is TRBV19 and J is TRBJ2-5; TRBD1 matches 9 bases. Trimming took 3 bases from V and 2 from J; bases not matched to a gene: 7. This CDR3 contains 16 residues. Germline CDR1 is LNHDA and CDR2 is SQIVND (reference sequence). The CDR3, as DNA: TGTGCCAGTAGTATTACAGGGGGCTCCCCACAAGAGACCCAGTACTTC. Translated, it gives CASSITGGSPQETQYF.

The DNA for the CDR3 is TGTGCCAGCAGCCACTTAGATACGCAGTATTTT. It translates to CASSHLDTQYF. The chain combines TRBV6-6 with TRBJ2-3; no reliable D call. CDR3 size: 11 residues. The germline CDR1 and CDR2 sequences are MNHNY and SVGAGI (reference sequence). The ends were cut back, 6 bases at V and 5 bases at J, with 6 bases in the middle.

In its sample, this clone was seen once. The chain carries TRBV5-1 and TRBJ2-1; D is uncertain. Germline assignment: CDR1 SGHRS and CDR2 YFSETQ. This CDR3 spans 16 amino acids. Trimming stripped 3 bases from V and 0 bases from J, with 13 bases between. The CDR3 DNA reads TGCGCCAGCAGCTATACTGCACAGAGCTCCTACAATGAGCAGTTCTTC. Residues: CASSYTAQSSYNEQFF. The variable domain in full, completed from reference TRBV5-1 and TRBJ2-1, reads KAGVTQTPRYLIKTRGQQVTLSCSPISGHRSVSWYQQTPGQGLQFLFEYFSETQRNKGNFPGRFSGRQFSNSRSEMNVSTLELGDSALYLCASSYTAQSSYNEQFFGPGTRLTVL.